This TCR beta chain was recorded in a study of OX40 agonist ivuxolimab in advanced cancers. Study-level background: With ivuxolimab, an agonistic anti-OX40 (CD134) antibody, patients were treated. Dosing consisted of intravenous ivuxolimab at 0.01 to 10 mg/kg every 2 weeks. A history of anti-PD-1, anti-PD-L1 or anti-CTLA-4 therapy was acceptable, and roughly 40% had some.

Study conclusions and caveats: No determination was made of the antigen specificity of the expanded peripheral T cells.

This clone was observed once. Its cognate antigen is unknown. TCRdb's table, derived via immunoSEQ multiplex PCR, lists solely in-frame clones and lacks some. The repertoire has some 23,000 clones, approximately 79% of them found once; the top ten carry about 13%. Looked up from germline, CDR1 is GTSNPN and CDR2 is SVGIG (reference sequence). This CDR3 region has 17 residues. V was pared by 2 bases and J by 1 base, with 7 bases of the junction left unmatched. The chain uses TRBV30 and TRBJ2-6; 8 positions agree with TRBD2. This sample comprised CD4+ or CD8+ T cells sorted from blood, obtained in a trial of the OX40 agonist ivuxolimab. The TCR originated in an adult with an advanced solid tumor such as melanoma, head and neck, liver or kidney cancer. The CDR3 region has the DNA TGTGCCTGGAGTTATGGTAGCGGGGCATCTGGGGCCAACGTCCTGACTTTC. Residues: CAWSYGSGASGANVLTF.